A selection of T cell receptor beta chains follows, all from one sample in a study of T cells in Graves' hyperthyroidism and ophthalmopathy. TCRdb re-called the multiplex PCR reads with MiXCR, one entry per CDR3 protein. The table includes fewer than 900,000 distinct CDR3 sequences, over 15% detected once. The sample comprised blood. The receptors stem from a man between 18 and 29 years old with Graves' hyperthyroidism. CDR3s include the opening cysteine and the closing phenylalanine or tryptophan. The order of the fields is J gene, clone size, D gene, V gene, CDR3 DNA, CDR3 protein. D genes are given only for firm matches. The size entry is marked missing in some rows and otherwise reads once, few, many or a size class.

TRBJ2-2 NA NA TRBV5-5 TGTGCCAGCAGCTTGGTTATTGGGGGTACCGGGGAGCTGTTTTTT CASSLVIGGTGELFF
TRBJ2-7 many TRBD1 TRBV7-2 TGTGCCAGCAGCTTAGGAAGCGTTCCAGACAGGGGGAGTCTCTACGAGCAGTACTTC CASSLGSVPDRGSLYEQYF
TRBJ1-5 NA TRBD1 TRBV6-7 TGTGCCAGCAGTTACTCAATTGGGGACAGGGGGCTGTTGAGCAATCAGCCCCAGCATTTT CASSYSIGDRGLLSNQPQHF
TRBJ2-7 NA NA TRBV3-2 TGTGCCAGCAGCCAAGAGTCCGCGGGAGGGCCGGGATACGAGCAGTACTTC CASSQESAGGPGYEQYF
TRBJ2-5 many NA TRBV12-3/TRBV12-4 TGTGCCAGCAGATCCCTCGGGTACCAAGAGACCCAGTACTTC CASRSLGYQETQYF
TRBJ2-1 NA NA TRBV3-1 TGTGCCAGCAGCCAAGACGGGCGGGACTACAATGAGCAGTTCTTC CASSQDGRDYNEQFF
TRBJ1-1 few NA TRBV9 TGTGCCAGCAGCGCTAGCCCCACAGGGAGTCTCACTGAAGCTTTCTTT CASSASPTGSLTEAFF
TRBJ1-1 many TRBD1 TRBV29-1 TGCAGCGTCCTCCCGTGGACAGGGGGGTATGACACTGAAGCTTTCTTT CSVLPWTGGYDTEAFF
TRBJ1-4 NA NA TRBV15 TGTGCCACCAGCAGAGGTCAGAAATGGACAGAGGATTGGGACGCAACTAATGAAAAACTGTTTTTT CATSRGQKWTEDWDATNEKLFF
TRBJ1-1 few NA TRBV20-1 TGCAGTGCTAGAGGTTCCCGAGCGAACACTGAAGCTTTCTTT CSARGSRANTEAFF
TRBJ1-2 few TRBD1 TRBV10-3 TGTGCCATCAGTGAAGCGACAGGGGTTAACTATGGCTACACCTTC CAISEATGVNYGYTF
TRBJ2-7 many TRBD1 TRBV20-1 TGCAGTGCTACCCCGGGACAGGGGTTTGGGGAGCAGTACTTC CSATPGQGFGEQYF
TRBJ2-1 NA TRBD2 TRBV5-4 TGTGCCAGCAGCGCTGGACTAGCGGGAAAAGAGCAGTTCTTC CASSAGLAGKEQFF
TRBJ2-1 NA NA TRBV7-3 TGTGCCAGCAGCTGGGACCCGGGCGGTGAGCAGTTCTTC CASSWDPGGEQFF
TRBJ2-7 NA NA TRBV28 TGTGCCAGCCCCAAGGGGCAGTACTTC CASPKGQYF
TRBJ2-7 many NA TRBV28 TGTGCCAGCAGTTCCTACTACGAGCAGTACTTC CASSSYYEQYF
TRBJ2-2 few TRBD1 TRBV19 TGTGCCAGTAGTCCCGCTTGGACAGGGGAAGGGGAGCTGTTTTTT CASSPAWTGEGELFF
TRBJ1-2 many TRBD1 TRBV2 TGTGCCAGCAGCTTCCCCGGGACAGGGACCAACTATGGCTACACCTTC CASSFPGTGTNYGYTF
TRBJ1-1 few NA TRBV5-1 TGCGCCAGCAGCTTGTTGGAGGAAAACACTGAAGCTTTCTTT CASSLLEENTEAFF
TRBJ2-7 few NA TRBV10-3 TGTGCCTGCGGGCTCGGGAACCCCAACGAGCAGTACTTC CACGLGNPNEQYF
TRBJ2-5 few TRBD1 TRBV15 TGTGCCACCAGCAGAGCGCTACAGGGGCTCCAGTACCAAGAGACCCAGTACTTC CATSRALQGLQYQETQYF
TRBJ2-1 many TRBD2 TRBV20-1 TGCAGTGCTAGATCGCTAGCGGGAGTACCCCCCTACAATGAGCAGTTCTTC CSARSLAGVPPYNEQFF
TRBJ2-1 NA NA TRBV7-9 TGTGCCAGCAGCCTGTGGAGCGGAAAGGCCTACAATGAGCAGTTCTTC CASSLWSGKAYNEQFF
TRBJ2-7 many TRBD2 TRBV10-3 TGTGCCATCAGTGATCGAGCGGGAGGAACCTACGAGCAGTACTTC CAISDRAGGTYEQYF
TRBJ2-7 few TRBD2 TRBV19 TGTGCCAGTAGTACCAGTCCCGGAGCGGGGGCGTCCTACGAGCAGTACTTC CASSTSPGAGASYEQYF
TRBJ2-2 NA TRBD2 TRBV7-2 TGTGCCAGCAGCACCATCAAGACGGCTAGCGGGAGGGCCCTTATCTCCGGGGAGCTGTTTTTT CASSTIKTASGRALISGELFF
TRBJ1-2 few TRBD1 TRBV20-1 TGCAGTGCTATCCGGGACAGCATGAACTATGGCTACACCTTC CSAIRDSMNYGYTF
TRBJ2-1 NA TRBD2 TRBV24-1 TGTGCCACCGGCGGGGAGGGAAACAATGAGCAGTTCTTC CATGGEGNNEQFF
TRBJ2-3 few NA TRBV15 TGTGCCACCAGCAGAGCGCCCTCCCGCACAGATACGCAGTATTTT CATSRAPSRTDTQYF
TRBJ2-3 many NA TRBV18 TGTGCCAGCTCACCTCAAAGATTGGCGGTTGAGGATACGCAGTATTTT CASSPQRLAVEDTQYF
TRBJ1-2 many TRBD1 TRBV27 TGTGCCAGCAGTTTTATCGGGACAGGGGACAATGGCTACACCTTC CASSFIGTGDNGYTF
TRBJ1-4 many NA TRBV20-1 TGCAGTGCTAGCTACCGGGGTGAAAAACTGTTTTTT CSASYRGEKLFF
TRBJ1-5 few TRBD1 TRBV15 TGTGCCACCAGCAGAGTTGGGGGACAGAATCAGCCCCAGCATTTT CATSRVGGQNQPQHF